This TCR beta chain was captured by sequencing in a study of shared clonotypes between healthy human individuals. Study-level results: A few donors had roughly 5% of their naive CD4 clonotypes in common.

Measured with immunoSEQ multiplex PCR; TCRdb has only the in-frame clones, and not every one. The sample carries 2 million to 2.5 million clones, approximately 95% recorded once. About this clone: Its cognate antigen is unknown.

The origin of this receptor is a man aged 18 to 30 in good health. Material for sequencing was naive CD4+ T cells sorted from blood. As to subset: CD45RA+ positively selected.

The CDR3 sequence is CASGLRSGGKNIQYF. The DNA for the CDR3 is TGTGCTAGTGGTTTGCGATCTGGAGGCAAAAACATTCAGTACTTC. J is TRBJ2-4 and V is TRBV12-5, with D perhaps TRBD2 (5 bases). The germline CDR1 and CDR2 sequences are LGHNT and FRNRAP. V lost 2 bases, J lost 3 bases, and 11 bases lay in between. CDR3 length equals 15 residues.